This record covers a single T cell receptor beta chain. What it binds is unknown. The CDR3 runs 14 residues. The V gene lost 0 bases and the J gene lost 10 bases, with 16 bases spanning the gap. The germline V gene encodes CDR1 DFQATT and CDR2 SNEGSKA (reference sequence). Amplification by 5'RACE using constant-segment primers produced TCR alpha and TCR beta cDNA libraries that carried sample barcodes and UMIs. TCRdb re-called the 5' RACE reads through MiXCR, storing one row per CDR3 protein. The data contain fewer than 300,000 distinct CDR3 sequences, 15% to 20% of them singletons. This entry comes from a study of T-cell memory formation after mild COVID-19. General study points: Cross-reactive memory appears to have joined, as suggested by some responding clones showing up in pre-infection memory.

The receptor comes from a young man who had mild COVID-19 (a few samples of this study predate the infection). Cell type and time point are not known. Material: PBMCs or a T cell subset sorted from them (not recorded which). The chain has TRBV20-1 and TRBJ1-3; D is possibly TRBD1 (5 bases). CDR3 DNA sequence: TGCAGTGCTAGAGACGGGGCCTCTGGTCAAACCATATATTTT. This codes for CSARDGASGQTIYF.